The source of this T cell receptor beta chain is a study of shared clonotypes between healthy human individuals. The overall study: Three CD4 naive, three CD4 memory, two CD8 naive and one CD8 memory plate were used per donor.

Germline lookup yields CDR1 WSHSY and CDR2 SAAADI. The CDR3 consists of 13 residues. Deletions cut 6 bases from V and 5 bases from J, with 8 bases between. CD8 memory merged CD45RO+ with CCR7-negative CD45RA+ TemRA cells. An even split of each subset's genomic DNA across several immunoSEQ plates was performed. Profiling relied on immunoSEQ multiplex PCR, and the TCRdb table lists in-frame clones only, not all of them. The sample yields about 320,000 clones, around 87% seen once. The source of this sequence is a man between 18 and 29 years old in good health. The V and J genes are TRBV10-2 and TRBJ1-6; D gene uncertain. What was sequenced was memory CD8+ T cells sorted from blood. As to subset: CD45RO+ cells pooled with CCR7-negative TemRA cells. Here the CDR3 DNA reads TGCGCCAGCAGGGCTAGGCATAATTCACCCCTCCACTTT. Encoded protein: CASRARHNSPLHF.